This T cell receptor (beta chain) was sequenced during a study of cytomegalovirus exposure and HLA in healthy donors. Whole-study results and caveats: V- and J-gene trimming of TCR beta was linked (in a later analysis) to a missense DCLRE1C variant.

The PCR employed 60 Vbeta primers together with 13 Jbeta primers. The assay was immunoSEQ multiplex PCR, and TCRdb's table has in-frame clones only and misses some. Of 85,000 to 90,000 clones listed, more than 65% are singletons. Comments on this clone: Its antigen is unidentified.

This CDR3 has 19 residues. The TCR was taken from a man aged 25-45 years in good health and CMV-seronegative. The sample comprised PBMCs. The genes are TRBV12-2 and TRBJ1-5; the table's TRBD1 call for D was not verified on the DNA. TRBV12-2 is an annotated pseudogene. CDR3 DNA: TGTGCAAGTCGCTTAGTTCGCAGGGGGCTCGGTGGAGGATATCAGCCCCAGCATTTT. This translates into CASRLVRRGLGGGYQPQHF.